The text below deals with one T cell receptor beta chain. This sample was included in a study of immune evolution from preneoplasia to lung adenocarcinoma. Clones were read by immunoSEQ multiplex PCR, and TCRdb kept only the in-frame ones, dropping some. The table records about 41,000 clones, more than 60% of them present only once. Germline V lookup: CDR1 SNHLY, CDR2 FYNNEI. The CDR3 is 13 amino acids. V gave up 0 bases and J gave up 5 bases, with 7 bases separating them. Source material: FFPE invasive lung adenocarcinoma tissue. This chain joins TRBV2 and TRBJ1-2; D uncertain. This clonotype originated in a person aged 55 to 75 with lung adenocarcinoma. CDR3 region: CASSEARHYGYTF. The DNA for the CDR3 is TGTGCCAGCAGTGAAGCTCGCCATTATGGCTACACCTTC.